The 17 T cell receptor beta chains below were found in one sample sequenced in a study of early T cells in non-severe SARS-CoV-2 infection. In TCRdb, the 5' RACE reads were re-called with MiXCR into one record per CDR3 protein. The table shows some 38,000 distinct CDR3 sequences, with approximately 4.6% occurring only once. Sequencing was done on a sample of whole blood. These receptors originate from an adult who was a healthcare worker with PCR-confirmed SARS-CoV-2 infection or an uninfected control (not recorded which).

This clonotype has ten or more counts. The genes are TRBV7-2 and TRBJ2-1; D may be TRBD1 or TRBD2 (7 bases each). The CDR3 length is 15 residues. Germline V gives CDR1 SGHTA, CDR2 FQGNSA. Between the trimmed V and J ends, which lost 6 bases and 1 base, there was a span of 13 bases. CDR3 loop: CASSFRGGSYNEQFF. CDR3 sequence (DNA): TGTGCCAGCAGTTTCAGGGGGGGATCCTACAATGAGCAGTTCTTC.

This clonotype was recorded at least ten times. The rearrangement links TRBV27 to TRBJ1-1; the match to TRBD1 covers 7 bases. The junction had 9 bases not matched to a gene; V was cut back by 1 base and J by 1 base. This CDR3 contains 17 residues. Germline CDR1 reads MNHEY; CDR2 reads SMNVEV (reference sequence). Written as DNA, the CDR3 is TGTGCCAGCAGTTTATTCAGCAGGGGGTTTAAGAACACTGAAGCTTTCTTT. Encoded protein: CASSLFSRGFKNTEAFF.

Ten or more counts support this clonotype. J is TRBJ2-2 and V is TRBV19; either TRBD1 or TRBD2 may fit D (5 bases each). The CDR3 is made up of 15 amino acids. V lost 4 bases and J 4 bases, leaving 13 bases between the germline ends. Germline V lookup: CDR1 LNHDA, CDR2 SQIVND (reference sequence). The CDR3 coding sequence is TGTGCCAGTAGTAGGACATCGGGACGCACCGGGGAGCTGTTTTTT. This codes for CASSRTSGRTGELFF.

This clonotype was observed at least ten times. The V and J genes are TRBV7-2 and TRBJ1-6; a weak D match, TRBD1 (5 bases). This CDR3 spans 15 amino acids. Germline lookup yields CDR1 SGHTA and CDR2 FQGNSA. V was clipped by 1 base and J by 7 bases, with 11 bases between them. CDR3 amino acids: CASSLGPGRNSPLHF. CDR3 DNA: TGTGCCAGCAGCTTAGGTCCGGGACGGAATTCACCCCTCCACTTT.

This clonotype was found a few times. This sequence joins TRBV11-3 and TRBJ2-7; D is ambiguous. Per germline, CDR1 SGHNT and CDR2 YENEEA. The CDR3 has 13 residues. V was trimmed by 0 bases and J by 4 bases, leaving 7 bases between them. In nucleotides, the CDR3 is TGTGCCAGCAGCTTAGACAACTCTTACGAGCAGTACTTC. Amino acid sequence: CASSLDNSYEQYF.

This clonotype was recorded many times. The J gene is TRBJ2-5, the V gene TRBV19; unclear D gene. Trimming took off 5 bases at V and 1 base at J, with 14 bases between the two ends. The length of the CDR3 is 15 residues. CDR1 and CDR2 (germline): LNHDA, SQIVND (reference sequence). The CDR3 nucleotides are TGTGCCAGTAGTCCCGGGCCTCCCAGCCAAGAGACCCAGTACTTC. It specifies CASSPGPPSQETQYF.

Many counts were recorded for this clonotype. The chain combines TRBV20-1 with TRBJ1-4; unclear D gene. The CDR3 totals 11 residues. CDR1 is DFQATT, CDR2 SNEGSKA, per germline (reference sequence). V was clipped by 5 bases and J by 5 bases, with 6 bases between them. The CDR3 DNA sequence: TGCAGTGCTCGGACGAATGAAAAACTGTTTTTT. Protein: CSARTNEKLFF.

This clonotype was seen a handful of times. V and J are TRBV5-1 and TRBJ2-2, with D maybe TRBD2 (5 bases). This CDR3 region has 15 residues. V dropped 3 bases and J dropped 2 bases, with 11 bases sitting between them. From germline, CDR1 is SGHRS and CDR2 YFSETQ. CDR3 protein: CASSSTGYNTGELFF. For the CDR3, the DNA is TGCGCCAGCAGCTCCACGGGGTATAACACCGGGGAGCTGTTTTTT.

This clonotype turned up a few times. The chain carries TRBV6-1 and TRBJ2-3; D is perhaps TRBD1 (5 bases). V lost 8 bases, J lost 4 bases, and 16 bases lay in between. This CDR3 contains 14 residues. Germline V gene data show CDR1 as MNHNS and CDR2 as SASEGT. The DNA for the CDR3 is TGTGCCAGCTCTCTTCAGGGCGGCCCAGATACGCAGTATTTT. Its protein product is CASSLQGGPDTQYF.

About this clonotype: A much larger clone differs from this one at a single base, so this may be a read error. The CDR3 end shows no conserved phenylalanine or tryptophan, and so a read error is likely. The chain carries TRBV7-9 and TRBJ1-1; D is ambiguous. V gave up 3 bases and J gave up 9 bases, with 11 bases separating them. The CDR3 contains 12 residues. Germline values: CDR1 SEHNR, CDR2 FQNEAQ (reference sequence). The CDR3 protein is CASSFQQIQAFY. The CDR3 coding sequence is TGTGCCAGCAGCTTCCAACAAATTCAAGCTTTCTAT.

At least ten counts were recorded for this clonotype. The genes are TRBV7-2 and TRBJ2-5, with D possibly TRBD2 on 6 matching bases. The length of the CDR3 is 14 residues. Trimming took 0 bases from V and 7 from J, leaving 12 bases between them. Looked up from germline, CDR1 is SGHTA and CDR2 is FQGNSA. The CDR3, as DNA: TGTGCCAGCAGCTTAGCGGGGGGTTCCGGGACCCAGTACTTC. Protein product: CASSLAGGSGTQYF.

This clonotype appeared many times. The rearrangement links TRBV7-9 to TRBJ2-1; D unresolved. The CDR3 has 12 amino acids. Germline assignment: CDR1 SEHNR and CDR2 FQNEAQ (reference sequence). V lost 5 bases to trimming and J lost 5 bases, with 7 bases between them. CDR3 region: CASSLVDNEQFF. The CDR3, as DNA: TGTGCCAGCAGCCTGGTTGACAATGAGCAGTTCTTC.

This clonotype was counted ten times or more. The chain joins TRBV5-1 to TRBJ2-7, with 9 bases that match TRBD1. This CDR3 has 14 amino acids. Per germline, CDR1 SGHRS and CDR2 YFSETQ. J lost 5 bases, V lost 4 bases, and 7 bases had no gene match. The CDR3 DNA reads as TGCGCCAGCAGCCGGACAGGGGAATCCCACGAGCAGTACTTC. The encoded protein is CASSRTGESHEQYF.

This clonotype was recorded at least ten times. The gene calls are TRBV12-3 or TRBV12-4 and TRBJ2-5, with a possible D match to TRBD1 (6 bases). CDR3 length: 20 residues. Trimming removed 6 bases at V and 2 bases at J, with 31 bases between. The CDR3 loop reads CASSRTSSYRKRTEQETQYF. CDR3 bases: TGTGCCAGCAGCCGAACTTCCTCCTATCGGAAAAGGACAGAACAAGAGACCCAGTACTTC.

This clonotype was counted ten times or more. DNA of the CDR3: TGTGCCAGCAGCCCGAGGACCGGGAGGGGCACTGAAGCTTTCTTT. It yields the protein CASSPRTGRGTEAFF. V gene TRBV3-1 combines with J gene TRBJ1-1, with D maybe TRBD1 (5 bases). V dropped 4 bases and J dropped 4 bases, with 16 bases sitting between them. The length of the CDR3 is 15 residues. Per germline, CDR1 LGHDT and CDR2 YNNKEL (reference sequence).

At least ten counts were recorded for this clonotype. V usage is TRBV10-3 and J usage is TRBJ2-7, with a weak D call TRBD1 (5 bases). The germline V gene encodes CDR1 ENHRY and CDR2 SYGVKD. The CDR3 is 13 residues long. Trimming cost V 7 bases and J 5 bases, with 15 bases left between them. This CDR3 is CAIKEQEGDEQYF. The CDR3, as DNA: TGTGCCATCAAAGAACAGGAAGGGGACGAGCAGTACTTC.

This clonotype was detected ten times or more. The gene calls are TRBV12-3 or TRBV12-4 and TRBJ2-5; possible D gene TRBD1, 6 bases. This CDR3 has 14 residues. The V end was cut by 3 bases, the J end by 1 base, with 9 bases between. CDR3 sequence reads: CASSLTQGQETQYF. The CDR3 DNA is TGTGCCAGCAGTTTGACACAGGGCCAAGAGACCCAGTACTTC.